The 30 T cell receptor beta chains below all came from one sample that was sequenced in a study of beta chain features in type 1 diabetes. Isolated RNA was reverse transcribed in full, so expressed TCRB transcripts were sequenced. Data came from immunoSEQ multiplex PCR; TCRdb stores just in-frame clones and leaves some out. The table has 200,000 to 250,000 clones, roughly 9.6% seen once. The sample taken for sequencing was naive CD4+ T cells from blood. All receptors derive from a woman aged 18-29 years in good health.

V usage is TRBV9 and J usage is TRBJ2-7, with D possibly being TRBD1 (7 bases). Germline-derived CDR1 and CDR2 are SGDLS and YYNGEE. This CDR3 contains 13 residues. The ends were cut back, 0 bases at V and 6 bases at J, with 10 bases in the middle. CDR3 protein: CASSVAEGAEQYF. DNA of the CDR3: TGTGCCAGCAGCGTAGCGGAGGGGGCCGAGCAGTACTTC.

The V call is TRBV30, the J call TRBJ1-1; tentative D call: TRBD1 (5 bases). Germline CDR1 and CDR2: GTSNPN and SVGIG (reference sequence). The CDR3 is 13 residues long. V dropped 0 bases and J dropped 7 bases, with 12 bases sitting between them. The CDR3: CAWSVRGSGEAFF. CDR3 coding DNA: TGTGCCTGGAGTGTACGGGGGTCCGGTGAAGCTTTCTTT.

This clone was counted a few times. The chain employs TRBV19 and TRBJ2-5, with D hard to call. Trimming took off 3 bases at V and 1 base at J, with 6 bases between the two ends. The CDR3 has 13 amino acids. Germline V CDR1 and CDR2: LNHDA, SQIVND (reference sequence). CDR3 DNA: TGTGCCAGTAGTATTCTAGGCCAAGAGACCCAGTACTTC. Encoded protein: CASSILGQETQYF.

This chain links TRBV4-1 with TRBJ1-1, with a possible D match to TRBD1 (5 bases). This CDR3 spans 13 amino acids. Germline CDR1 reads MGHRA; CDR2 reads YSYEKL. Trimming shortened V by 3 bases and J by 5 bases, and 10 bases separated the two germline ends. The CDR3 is CASSQGEGTEAFF. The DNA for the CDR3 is TGCGCCAGCAGCCAGGGGGAGGGAACTGAAGCTTTCTTT.

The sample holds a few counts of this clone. CDR3 bases: TGCGCCAGCAGCTTCGCCAGGACAGGGGGCACTGAAGCTTTCTTT. This sequence encodes CASSFARTGGTEAFF. The chain has TRBV5-1 and TRBJ1-1; 10 positions match TRBD1. J was trimmed by 4 bases and V by 2 bases; bases with no gene match: 5. There are 15 residues in the CDR3. The germline CDR1 and CDR2 sequences are SGHRS and YFSETQ.

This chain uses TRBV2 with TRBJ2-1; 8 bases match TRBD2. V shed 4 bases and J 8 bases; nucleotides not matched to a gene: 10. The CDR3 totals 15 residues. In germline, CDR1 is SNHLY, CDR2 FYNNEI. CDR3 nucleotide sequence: TGTGCCAGCAGTGTCTTTCGGGGGGGCCCTCATGAGCAGTTCTTC. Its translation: CASSVFRGGPHEQFF.

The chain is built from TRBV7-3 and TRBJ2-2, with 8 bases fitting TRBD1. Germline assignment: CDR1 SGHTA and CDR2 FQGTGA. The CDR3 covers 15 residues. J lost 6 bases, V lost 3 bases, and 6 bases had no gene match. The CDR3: CASSLDRALPGELFF. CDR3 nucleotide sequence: TGTGCCAGCAGCTTGGACAGGGCCTTGCCCGGGGAGCTGTTTTTT.

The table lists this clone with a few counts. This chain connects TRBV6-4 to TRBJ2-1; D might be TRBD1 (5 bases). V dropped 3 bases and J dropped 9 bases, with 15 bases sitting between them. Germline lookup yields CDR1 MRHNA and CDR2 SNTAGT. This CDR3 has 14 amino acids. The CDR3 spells CASSETQVLGEQFF. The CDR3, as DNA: TGTGCCAGCAGTGAAACACAGGTGCTTGGTGAGCAGTTCTTC.

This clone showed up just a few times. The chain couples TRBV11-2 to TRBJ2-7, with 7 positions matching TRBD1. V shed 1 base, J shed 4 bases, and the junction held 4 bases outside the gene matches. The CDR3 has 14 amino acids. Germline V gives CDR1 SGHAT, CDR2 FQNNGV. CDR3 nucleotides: TGTGCCAGCAGCTTAGGACGACAGGGATACGAGCAGTACTTC. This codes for CASSLGRQGYEQYF.

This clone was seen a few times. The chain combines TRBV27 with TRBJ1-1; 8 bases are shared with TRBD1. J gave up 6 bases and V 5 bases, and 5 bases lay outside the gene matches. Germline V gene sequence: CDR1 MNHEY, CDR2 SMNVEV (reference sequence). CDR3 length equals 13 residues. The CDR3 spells CASSRTGGPEAFF. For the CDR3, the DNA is TGTGCCAGCAGTCGCACAGGGGGTCCTGAAGCTTTCTTT.

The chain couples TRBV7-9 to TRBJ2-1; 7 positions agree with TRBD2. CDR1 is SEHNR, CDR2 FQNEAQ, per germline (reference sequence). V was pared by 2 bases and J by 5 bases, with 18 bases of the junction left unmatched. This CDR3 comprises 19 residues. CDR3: CASSLLQGVGGSLNNEQFF. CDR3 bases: TGTGCCAGCAGCTTACTTCAGGGTGTGGGCGGGAGTCTGAACAATGAGCAGTTCTTC.

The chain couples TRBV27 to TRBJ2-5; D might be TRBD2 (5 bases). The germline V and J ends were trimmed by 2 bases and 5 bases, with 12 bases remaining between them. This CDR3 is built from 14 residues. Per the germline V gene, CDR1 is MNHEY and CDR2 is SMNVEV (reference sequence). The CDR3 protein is CASSLRMGEETQYF. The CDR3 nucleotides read TGTGCCAGCAGTTTAAGAATGGGAGAGGAGACCCAGTACTTC.

In DNA form, the CDR3 reads TGTGCCAGCAGCTTAGCGGGAGCAGAGACCCAGTACTTC. Residues: CASSLAGAETQYF. The rearrangement uses TRBV7-9 and TRBJ2-5, with D possibly being TRBD2 (5 bases). The CDR3 is 13 residues long. Germline CDR1 is SEHNR and CDR2 is FQNEAQ (reference sequence). V was pared by 0 bases and J by 4 bases, with 6 bases between.

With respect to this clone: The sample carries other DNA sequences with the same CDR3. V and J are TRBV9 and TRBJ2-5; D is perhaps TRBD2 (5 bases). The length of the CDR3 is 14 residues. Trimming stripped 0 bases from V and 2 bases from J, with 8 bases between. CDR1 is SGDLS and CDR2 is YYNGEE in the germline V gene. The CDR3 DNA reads TGTGCCAGCAGCGTAGGGGGAGCTCAAGAGACCCAGTACTTC. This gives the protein CASSVGGAQETQYF.

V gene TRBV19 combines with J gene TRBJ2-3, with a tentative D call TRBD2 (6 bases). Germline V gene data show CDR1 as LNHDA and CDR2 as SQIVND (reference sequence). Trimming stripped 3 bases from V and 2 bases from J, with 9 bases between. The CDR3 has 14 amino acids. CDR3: CASSMGLFTDTQYF. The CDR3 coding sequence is TGTGCCAGTAGTATGGGACTTTTCACAGATACGCAGTATTTT.

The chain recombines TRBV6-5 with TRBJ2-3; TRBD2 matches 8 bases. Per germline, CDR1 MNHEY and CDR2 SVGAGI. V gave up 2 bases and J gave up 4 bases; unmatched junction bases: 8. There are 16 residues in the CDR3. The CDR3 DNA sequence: TGTGCCAGCAGTTACGGGCCGGGAGGGCCAGCAGATACGCAGTATTTT. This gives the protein CASSYGPGGPADTQYF.

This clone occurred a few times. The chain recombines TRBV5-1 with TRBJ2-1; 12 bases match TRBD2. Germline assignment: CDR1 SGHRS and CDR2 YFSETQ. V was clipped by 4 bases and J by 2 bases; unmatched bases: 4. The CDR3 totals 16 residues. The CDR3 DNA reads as TGCGCCAGCAGCGGGGGACTAGCGGGTACCTACAATGAGCAGTTCTTC. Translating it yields CASSGGLAGTYNEQFF.

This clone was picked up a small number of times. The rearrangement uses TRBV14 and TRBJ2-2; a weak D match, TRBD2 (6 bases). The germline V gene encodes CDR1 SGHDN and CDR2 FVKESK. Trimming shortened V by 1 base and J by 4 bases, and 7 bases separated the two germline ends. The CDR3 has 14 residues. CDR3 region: CASSQVGGTGELFF. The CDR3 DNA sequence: TGTGCCAGCAGCCAAGTCGGGGGCACCGGGGAGCTGTTTTTT.

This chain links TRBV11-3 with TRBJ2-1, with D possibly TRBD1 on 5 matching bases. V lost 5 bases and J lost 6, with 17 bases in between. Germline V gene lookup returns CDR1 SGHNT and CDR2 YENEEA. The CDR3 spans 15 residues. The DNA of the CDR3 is TGTGCCAGCAGCCCCTGGCAGGGCAGTGGCAATGAGCAGTTCTTC. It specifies CASSPWQGSGNEQFF.

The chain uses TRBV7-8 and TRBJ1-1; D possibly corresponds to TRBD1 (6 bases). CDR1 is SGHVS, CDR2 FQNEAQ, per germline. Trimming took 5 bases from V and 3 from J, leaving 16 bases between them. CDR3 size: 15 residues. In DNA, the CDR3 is TGTGCCAGCAGCCCAAGACAGGTGACCTACACTGAAGCTTTCTTT. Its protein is CASSPRQVTYTEAFF. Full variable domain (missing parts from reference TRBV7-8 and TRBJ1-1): GAGVSQSPRYKVAKRGQDVALRCDPISGHVSLFWYQQALGQGPEFLTYFQNEAQLDKSGLPSDRFFAERPEGSVSTLKIQRTQQEDSAVYLCASSPRQVTYTEAFFGQGTRLTVV.

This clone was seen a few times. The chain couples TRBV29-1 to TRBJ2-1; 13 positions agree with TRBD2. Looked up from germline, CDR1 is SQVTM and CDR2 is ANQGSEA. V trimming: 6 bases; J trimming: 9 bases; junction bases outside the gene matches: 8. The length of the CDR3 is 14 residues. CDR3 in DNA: TGCAGCGTACGCTCGCGGACTAGCGGGAGTGAGCAGTTCTTC. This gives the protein CSVRSRTSGSEQFF.

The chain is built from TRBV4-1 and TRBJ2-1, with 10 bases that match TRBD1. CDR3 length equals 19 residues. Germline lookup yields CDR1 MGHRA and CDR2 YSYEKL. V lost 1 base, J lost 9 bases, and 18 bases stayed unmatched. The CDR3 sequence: CASSQGTLNDRGRDGEQFF. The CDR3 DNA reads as TGCGCCAGCAGCCAAGGTACCCTAAACGACAGGGGGCGTGATGGTGAGCAGTTCTTC.

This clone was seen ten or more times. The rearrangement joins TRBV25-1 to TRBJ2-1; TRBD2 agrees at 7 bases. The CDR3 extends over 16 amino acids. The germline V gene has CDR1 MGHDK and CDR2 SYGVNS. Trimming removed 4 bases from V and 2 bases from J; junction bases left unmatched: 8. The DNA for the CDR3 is TGTGCCAGCAGTGCCTGGGAGGGACGGACCTACAATGAGCAGTTCTTC. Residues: CASSAWEGRTYNEQFF. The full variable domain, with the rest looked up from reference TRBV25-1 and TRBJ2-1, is EADIYQTPRYLVIGTGKKITLECSQTMGHDKMYWYQQDPGMELHLIHYSYGVNSTEKGDLSSESTVSRIRTEHFPLTLESARPSHTSQYLCASSAWEGRTYNEQFFGPGTRLTVL.

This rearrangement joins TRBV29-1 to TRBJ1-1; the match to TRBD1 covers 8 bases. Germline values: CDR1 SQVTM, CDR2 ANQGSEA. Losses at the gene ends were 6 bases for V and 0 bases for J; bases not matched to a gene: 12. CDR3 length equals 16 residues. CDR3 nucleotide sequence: TGCAGCGTCCCTGGGACAGGCCTCAACGTGAACACTGAAGCTTTCTTT. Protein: CSVPGTGLNVNTEAFF.

In DNA, the CDR3 is TGCGCCAGCAGCTTGTTCACTAGCGGGCCAACCGGGGAGCTGTTTTTT. Residues: CASSLFTSGPTGELFF. The V call is TRBV5-1, the J call TRBJ2-2; 9 bases are a match to TRBD2. J was trimmed by 5 bases and V by 1 base; bases with no gene match: 6. The CDR3 runs to 16 residues. The germline V gene has CDR1 SGHRS and CDR2 YFSETQ. Drawing the rest from reference TRBV5-1 and TRBJ2-2, the complete variable domain is KAGVTQTPRYLIKTRGQQVTLSCSPISGHRSVSWYQQTPGQGLQFLFEYFSETQRNKGNFPGRFSGRQFSNSRSEMNVSTLELGDSALYLCASSLFTSGPTGELFFGEGSRLTVL.

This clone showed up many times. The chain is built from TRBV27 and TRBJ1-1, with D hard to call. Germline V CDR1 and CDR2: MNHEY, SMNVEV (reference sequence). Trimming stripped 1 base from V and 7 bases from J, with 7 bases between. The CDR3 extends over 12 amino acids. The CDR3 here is CASSLLDGEAFF. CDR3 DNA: TGTGCCAGCAGTTTATTAGATGGTGAAGCTTTCTTT.

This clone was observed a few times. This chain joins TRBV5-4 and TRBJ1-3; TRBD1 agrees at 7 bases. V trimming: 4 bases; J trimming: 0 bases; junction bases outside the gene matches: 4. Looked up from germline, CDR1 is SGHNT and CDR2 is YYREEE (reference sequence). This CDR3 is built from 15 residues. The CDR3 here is CASSMGQLSGNTIYF. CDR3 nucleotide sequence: TGTGCCAGCAGCATGGGACAGCTCTCTGGAAACACCATATATTTT.

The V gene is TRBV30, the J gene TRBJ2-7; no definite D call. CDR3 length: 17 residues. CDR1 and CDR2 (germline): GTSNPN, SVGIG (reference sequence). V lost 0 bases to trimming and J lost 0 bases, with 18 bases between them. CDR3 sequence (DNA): TGTGCCTGGAGTGTACCGTTCCGCAGGCCGGACTCCTACGAGCAGTACTTC. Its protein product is CAWSVPFRRPDSYEQYF. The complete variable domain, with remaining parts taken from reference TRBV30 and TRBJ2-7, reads SQTIHQWPATLVQPVGSPLSLECTVEGTSNPNLYWYRQAAGRGLQLLFYSVGIGQISSEVPQNLSASRPQDRQFILSSKKLLLSDSGFYLCAWSVPFRRPDSYEQYFGPGTRLTVT.

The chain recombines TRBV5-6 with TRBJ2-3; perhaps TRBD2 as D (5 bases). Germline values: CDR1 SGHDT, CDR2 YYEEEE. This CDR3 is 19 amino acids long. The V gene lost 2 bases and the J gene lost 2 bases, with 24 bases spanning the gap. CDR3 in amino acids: CASSFKMSTVERITDTQYF. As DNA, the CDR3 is TGTGCCAGCAGCTTCAAAATGTCGACGGTCGAGCGGATCACAGATACGCAGTATTTT.

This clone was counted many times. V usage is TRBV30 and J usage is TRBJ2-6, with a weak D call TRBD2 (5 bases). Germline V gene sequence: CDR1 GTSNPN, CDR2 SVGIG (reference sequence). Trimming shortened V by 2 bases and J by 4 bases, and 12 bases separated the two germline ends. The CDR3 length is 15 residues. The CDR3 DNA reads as TGTGCCTGGAGTTCCCGGAGGCAAGGGGCCAACGTCCTGACTTTC. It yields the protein CAWSSRRQGANVLTF.